This entry lists 13 T cell receptor beta chains sequenced from one sample in a study of shared clonotypes between healthy human individuals. The table came from immunoSEQ multiplex PCR; TCRdb's copy has only in-frame clones and leaves some out. The table has a few million clones, more than 80% seen once. Material for sequencing was naive CD4+ T cells sorted from blood. Indicated subset: CD45RA+ positively selected. The receptors were gathered from a young man in good health.

The CDR3 spells CASIGQGTYGYTF. DNA for the CDR3: TGTGCCAGCATTGGACAGGGGACCTATGGCTACACCTTC. V gene TRBV6-1 combines with J gene TRBJ1-2, with 9 positions matching TRBD1. With 7 bases clipped from V and 4 bases from J, the junction kept 4 bases outside the gene matches. This CDR3 contains 13 residues. CDR1 is MNHNS, CDR2 SASEGT, per germline.

This clone has just one count. The chain combines TRBV19 with TRBJ2-2, with TRBD1 matching 7 bases. Unmatched junction bases numbered 6, after V lost 3 bases and J lost 2 bases. The germline V gene encodes CDR1 LNHDA and CDR2 SQIVND (reference sequence). The CDR3 extends over 16 amino acids. In nucleotides, the CDR3 is TGTGCCAGTAGTATCATGGGACAGTCCAACACCGGGGAGCTGTTTTTT. The encoded protein is CASSIMGQSNTGELFF. The full variable domain, rest sourced from reference TRBV19 and TRBJ2-2, is DGGITQSPKYLFRKEGQNVTLSCEQNLNHDAMYWYRQDPGQGLRLIYYSQIVNDFQKGDIAEGYSVSREKKESFPLTVTSAQKNPTAFYLCASSIMGQSNTGELFFGEGSRLTVL.

The CDR3 DNA follows: TGTGCCAGCAGCGTTGCTGGGACAGCAGCCTACGAGCAGTACTTC. This translates into CASSVAGTAAYEQYF. This chain links TRBV2 with TRBJ2-7; TRBD1 agrees at 7 bases. The V gene's germline CDR1 is SNHLY and CDR2 FYNNEI. CDR3 length equals 15 residues. V lost 6 bases, J lost 2 bases, and 10 bases stayed unmatched.

Concerning this clone: The same CDR3 can be traced to other DNA sequences in this sample. The chain couples TRBV6-5 to TRBJ1-2; TRBD1 aligns across 9 bases. Germline V gene lookup returns CDR1 MNHEY and CDR2 SVGAGI. J lost 4 bases, V lost 0 bases, and 3 bases had no gene match. The CDR3 covers 15 residues. The CDR3 nucleotides are TGTGCCAGCAGTTACTCGGACAGGGGAGGCTATGGCTACACCTTC. Translation gives CASSYSDRGGYGYTF.

The chain links TRBV6-6 to TRBJ1-5, with no clear D. Germline CDR1 is MNHNY and CDR2 is SVGAGI (reference sequence). The CDR3 runs 13 residues. The V end was cut by 6 bases, the J end by 9 bases, with 15 bases between. DNA for the CDR3: TGTGCCAGCAGACGGACCACGGACGGGCCCCAGCATTTT. It encodes CASRRTTDGPQHF.

The chain links TRBV9 to TRBJ2-1, with D uncertain. The CDR3 contains 17 residues. Between the trimmed V and J ends, which lost 4 bases and 4 bases, there was a span of 21 bases. CDR1 and CDR2 (germline): SGDLS, YYNGEE. CDR3 bases: TGTGCCAGCAGCACGCGCCCCCAGGCGATCCTATACAATGAGCAGTTCTTC. The encoded protein is CASSTRPQAILYNEQFF. Combining the CDR3 with reference TRBV9 and TRBJ2-1 gives the whole variable domain DSGVTQTPKHLITATGQRVTLRCSPRSGDLSVYWYQQSLDQGLQFLIQYYNGEERAKGNILERFSAQQFPDLHSELNLSSLELGDSALYFCASSTRPQAILYNEQFFGPGTRLTVL.

J is TRBJ1-1 and V is TRBV7-9; no clear D. Germline V lookup: CDR1 SEHNR, CDR2 FQNEAQ (reference sequence). V was pared by 2 bases and J by 2 bases, with 6 bases between. The CDR3 extends over 13 amino acids. In DNA, the CDR3 is TGTGCCAGCAGCTTATGGGTTAACACTGAAGCTTTCTTT. The encoded protein is CASSLWVNTEAFF. The whole variable domain, filled in from reference TRBV7-9 and TRBJ1-1, reads DTGVSQNPRHKITKRGQNVTFRCDPISEHNRLYWYRQTLGQGPEFLTYFQNEAQLEKSRLLSDRFSAERPKGSFSTLEIQRTEQGDSAMYLCASSLWVNTEAFFGQGTRLTVV.

This clone turned up a few times. This sequence joins TRBV5-4 and TRBJ1-1; 8 positions match TRBD1. The CDR3 covers 15 residues. From germline, CDR1 is SGHNT and CDR2 YYREEE (reference sequence). The V gene end was trimmed by 0 bases and the J gene end by 5 bases; junction bases not matched to a gene: 6. The chain's CDR3 is CASSLAGQGMTEAFF. DNA for the CDR3: TGTGCCAGCAGCTTGGCCGGACAGGGAATGACTGAAGCTTTCTTT.

The V and J genes are TRBV27 and TRBJ1-1; weak D call: TRBD1 (5 bases). The CDR3 spans 13 residues. Germline assignment: CDR1 MNHEY and CDR2 SMNVEV (reference sequence). The V end was cut by 3 bases, the J end by 5 bases, with 10 bases between. For the CDR3, the DNA is TGTGCCAGCAGTTTCGGGGGTGAGACTGAAGCTTTCTTT. The encoded protein is CASSFGGETEAFF.

The chain links TRBV5-1 to TRBJ1-4; D remains unclear. Trimming left V 0 bases short and J 0 bases short, with 12 bases between. The CDR3 contains 17 residues. Germline CDR1 SGHRS, CDR2 YFSETQ. This CDR3 reads CASSLEGSAATNEKLFF. The CDR3 region has the DNA TGCGCCAGCAGCTTGGAGGGCAGCGCCGCAACTAATGAAAAACTGTTTTTT.

The chain joins TRBV27 to TRBJ1-2; D call uncertain. V lost 5 bases, J lost 4 bases, and 14 bases lay in between. Germline V gene lookup returns CDR1 MNHEY and CDR2 SMNVEV (reference sequence). The CDR3 loop spans 14 amino acids. CDR3 protein: CASSPSSDLYGYTF. CDR3 coding DNA: TGTGCCAGCAGTCCGAGTTCGGATCTCTATGGCTACACCTTC.

V and J are TRBV19 and TRBJ1-2; D might be TRBD1 (6 bases). The CDR3 is 16 amino acids. V was cut by 4 bases and J by 1 base, with 16 bases left in between. Germline assignment: CDR1 LNHDA and CDR2 SQIVND (reference sequence). The CDR3 spells CASSSGQLPVNYGYTF. The CDR3 DNA is TGTGCCAGTAGTAGCGGACAGCTACCTGTTAACTATGGCTACACCTTC.

The rearrangement links TRBV19 to TRBJ1-5; 10 bases match TRBD1. This CDR3 contains 16 residues. Germline loops: CDR1 LNHDA, CDR2 SQIVND (reference sequence). J lost 1 base, V lost 5 bases, and 5 bases had no gene match. The CDR3 DNA reads TGTGCCAGTAGTTTGGACAGGGGGGCAAGCAATCAGCCCCAGCATTTT. This translates into CASSLDRGASNQPQHF.